This T cell receptor (beta chain) was captured by sequencing in a study of human T cells and chemical hapten exposure. This clonotype was counted ten times or more. TCRdb called the RACE reads again in MiXCR, with one record for every CDR3 protein. The sample shows about 400,000 distinct CDR3 sequences, over 6% of them seen only once. The time point is: patch test 2, 6 weeks after DPC sensitization. As for treatment: therapeutic diphenylcyclopropenone sensitization with weekly scalp DPC. CDR1 is SQVTM, CDR2 ANQGSEA, per germline. The CDR3 runs 13 residues. V shed 4 bases and J shed 6 bases, with 15 bases lying between them.

The sequencing used whole blood, collected in connection with sensitization to the hapten diphenylcyclopropenone (DPC). The V gene is TRBV29-1, the J gene TRBJ1-2; D not certain. This TCR was sampled from a woman between 18 and 29 years old with alopecia areata. Some clones in this sample may be carry-over from other donors' samples. The CDR3 spells CSVADPVSHGYTF. The CDR3 DNA follows: TGCAGCGTTGCAGACCCCGTTTCGCATGGCTACACCTTC.